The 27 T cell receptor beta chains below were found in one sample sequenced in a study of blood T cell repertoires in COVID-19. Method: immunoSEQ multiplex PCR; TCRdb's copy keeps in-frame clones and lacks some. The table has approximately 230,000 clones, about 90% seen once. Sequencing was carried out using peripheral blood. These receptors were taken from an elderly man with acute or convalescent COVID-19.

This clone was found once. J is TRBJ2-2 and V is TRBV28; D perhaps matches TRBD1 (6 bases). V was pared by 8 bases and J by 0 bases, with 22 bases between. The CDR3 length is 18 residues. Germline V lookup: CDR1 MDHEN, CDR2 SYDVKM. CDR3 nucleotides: TGTGCCAGCGGGAGTTTATATGGGGGCCCGACGAACACCGGGGAGCTGTTTTTT. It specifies CASGSLYGGPTNTGELFF.

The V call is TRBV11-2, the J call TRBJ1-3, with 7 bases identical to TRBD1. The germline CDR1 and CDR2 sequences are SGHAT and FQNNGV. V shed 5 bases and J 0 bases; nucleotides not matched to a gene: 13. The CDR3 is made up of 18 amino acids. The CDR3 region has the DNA TGTGCCAGCAGCAGAGACAGGGTCGTACCTAGCTCTGGAAACACCATATATTTT. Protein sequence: CASSRDRVVPSSGNTIYF.

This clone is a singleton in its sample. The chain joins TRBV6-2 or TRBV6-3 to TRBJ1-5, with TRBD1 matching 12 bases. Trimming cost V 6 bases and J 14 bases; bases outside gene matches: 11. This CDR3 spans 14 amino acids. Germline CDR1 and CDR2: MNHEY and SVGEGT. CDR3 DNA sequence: TGTGCCAGCAGCAAGGGACAGGGGGCCCTATACAAGCATTTT. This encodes CASSKGQGALYKHF.

CDR3: CASSLGTGYGIAYNEQFF. The CDR3 DNA reads as TGTGCCAGCAGCTTGGGTACAGGGTATGGGATCGCCTACAATGAGCAGTTCTTC. The chain joins TRBV5-4 to TRBJ2-1; maybe TRBD1 (6 bases). Germline assignment: CDR1 SGHNT and CDR2 YYREEE (reference sequence). The CDR3 loop spans 18 amino acids. V dropped 0 bases and J dropped 2 bases, with 18 bases sitting between them. Based on the CDR3 plus reference TRBV5-4 and TRBJ2-1, the full variable domain is ETGVTQSPTHLIKTRGQQVTLRCSSQSGHNTVSWYQQALGQGPQFIFQYYREEENGRGNFPPRFSGLQFPNYSSELNVNALELDDSALYLCASSLGTGYGIAYNEQFFGPGTRLTVL.

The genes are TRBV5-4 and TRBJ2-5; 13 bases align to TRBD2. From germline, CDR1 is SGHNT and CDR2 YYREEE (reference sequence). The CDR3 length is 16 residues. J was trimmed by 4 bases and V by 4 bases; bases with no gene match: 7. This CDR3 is CASSPGLAGAAETQYF. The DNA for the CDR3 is TGTGCCAGCAGCCCTGGACTAGCGGGAGCGGCAGAGACCCAGTACTTC.

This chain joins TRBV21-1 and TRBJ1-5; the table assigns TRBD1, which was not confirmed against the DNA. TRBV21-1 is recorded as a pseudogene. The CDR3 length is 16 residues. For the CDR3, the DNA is TGTGCCAGCAGCAGTACGGGACACTTTAGCAATCAGCCCCAGCATTTT. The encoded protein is CASSSTGHFSNQPQHF.

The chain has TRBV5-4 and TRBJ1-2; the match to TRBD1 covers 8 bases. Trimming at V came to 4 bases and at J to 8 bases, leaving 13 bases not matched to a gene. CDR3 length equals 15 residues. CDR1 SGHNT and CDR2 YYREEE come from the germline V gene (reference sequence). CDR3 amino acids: CASSLSGQVPLGYTF. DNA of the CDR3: TGTGCCAGCAGCCTATCGGGACAGGTCCCTCTCGGCTACACCTTC.

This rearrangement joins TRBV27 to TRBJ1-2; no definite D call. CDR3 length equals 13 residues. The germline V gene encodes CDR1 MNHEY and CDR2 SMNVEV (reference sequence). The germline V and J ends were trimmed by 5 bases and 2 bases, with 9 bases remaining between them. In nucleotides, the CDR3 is TGTGCCAGCAGTCGAGCAGGAAACTATGGCTACACCTTC. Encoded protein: CASSRAGNYGYTF.

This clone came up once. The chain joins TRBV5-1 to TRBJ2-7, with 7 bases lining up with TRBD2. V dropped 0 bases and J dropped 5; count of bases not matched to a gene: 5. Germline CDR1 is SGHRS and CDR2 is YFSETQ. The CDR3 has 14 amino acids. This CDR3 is CASSLGGRVDEQYF. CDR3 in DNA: TGCGCCAGCAGCTTGGGAGGGAGGGTCGACGAGCAGTACTTC.

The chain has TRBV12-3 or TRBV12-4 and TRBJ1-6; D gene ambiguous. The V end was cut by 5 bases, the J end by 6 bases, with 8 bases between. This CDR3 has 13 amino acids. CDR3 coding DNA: TGTGCCAGCAGTCCTTTGCGTAATTCACCCCTCCACTTT. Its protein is CASSPLRNSPLHF.

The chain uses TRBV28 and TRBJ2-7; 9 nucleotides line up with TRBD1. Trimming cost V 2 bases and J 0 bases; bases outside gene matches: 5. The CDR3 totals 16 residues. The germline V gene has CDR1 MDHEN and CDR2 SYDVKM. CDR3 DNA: TGTGCCAGCAGTTTACCCCGGGACAGGGACTCCTACGAGCAGTACTTC. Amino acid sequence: CASSLPRDRDSYEQYF. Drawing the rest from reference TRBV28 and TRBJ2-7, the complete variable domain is DVKVTQSSRYLVKRTGEKVFLECVQDMDHENMFWYRQDPGLGLRLIYFSYDVKMKEKGDIPEGYSVSREKKERFSLILESASTNQTSMYLCASSLPRDRDSYEQYFGPGTRLTVT.

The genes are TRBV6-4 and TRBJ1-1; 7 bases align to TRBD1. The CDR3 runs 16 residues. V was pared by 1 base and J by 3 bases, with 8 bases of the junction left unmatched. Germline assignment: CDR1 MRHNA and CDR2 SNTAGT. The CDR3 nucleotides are TGTGCCAGCAGTGACTTCCCGAGGGACAGAGACACTGAAGCTTTCTTT. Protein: CASSDFPRDRDTEAFF.

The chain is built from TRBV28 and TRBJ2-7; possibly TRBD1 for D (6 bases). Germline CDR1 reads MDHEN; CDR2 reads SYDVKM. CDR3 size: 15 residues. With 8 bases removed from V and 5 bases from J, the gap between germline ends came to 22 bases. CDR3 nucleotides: TGTGCCAGCGGTATCCCAGGGGTGGCGAGGGACGAGCAGTACTTC. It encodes CASGIPGVARDEQYF.

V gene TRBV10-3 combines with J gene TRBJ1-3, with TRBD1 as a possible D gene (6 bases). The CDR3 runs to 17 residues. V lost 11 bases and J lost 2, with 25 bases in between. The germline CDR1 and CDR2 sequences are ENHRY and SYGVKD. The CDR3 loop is CAARRQALTGPGNTIYF. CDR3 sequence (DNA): TGTGCCGCCAGGAGACAGGCGCTAACAGGCCCTGGAAACACCATATATTTT.

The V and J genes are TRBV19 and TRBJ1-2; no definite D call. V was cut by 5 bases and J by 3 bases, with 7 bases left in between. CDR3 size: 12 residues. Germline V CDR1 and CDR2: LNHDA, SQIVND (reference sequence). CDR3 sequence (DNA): TGTGCCAGTAGTCGGGGATACTATGGCTACACCTTC. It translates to CASSRGYYGYTF. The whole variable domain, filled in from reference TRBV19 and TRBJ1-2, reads DGGITQSPKYLFRKEGQNVTLSCEQNLNHDAMYWYRQDPGQGLRLIYYSQIVNDFQKGDIAEGYSVSREKKESFPLTVTSAQKNPTAFYLCASSRGYYGYTFGSGTRLTVV.

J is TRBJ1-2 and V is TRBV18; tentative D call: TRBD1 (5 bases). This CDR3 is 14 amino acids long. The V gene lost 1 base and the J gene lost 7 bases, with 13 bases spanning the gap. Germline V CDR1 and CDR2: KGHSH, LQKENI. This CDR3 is CASSPLSQGGGYTF. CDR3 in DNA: TGTGCCAGCTCACCACTAAGTCAGGGAGGTGGCTACACCTTC.

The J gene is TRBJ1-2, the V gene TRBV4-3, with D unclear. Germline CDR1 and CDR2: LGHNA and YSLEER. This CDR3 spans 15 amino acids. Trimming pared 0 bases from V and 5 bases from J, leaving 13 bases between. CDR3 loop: CASSQEGGREYGYTF. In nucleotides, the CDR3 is TGCGCCAGCAGCCAAGAAGGCGGGAGAGAGTATGGCTACACCTTC.

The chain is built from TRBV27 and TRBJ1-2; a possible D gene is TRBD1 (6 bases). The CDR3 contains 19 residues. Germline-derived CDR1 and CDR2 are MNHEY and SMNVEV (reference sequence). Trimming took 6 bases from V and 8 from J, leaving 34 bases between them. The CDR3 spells CASRKEGGGPRRLAGGYTF. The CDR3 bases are TGTGCCAGCAGGAAGGAGGGAGGGGGTCCTCGAAGGCTTGCGGGAGGCTACACCTTC.

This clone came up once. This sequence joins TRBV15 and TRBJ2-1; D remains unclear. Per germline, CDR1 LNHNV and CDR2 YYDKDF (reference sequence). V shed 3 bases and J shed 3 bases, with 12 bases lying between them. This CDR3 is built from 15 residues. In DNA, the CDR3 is TGTGCCACCAGCAGTGAAGTCCAGGTCTACAATGAGCAGTTCTTC. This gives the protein CATSSEVQVYNEQFF.

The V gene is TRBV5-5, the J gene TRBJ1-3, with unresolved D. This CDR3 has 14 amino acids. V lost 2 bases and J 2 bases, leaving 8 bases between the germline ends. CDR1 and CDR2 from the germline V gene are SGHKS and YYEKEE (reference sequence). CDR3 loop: CASSLGGPGNTIYF. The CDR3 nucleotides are TGTGCCAGCAGCTTAGGAGGGCCTGGAAACACCATATATTTT.

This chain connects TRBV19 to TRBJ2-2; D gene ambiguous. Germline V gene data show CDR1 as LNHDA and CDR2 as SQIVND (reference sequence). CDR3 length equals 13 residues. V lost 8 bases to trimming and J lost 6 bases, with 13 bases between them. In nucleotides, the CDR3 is TGTGCCAGTCTCACAGAAAAACCCGGGGAGCTGTTTTTT. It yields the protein CASLTEKPGELFF. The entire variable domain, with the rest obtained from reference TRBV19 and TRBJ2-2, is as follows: DGGITQSPKYLFRKEGQNVTLSCEQNLNHDAMYWYRQDPGQGLRLIYYSQIVNDFQKGDIAEGYSVSREKKESFPLTVTSAQKNPTAFYLCASLTEKPGELFFGEGSRLTVL.

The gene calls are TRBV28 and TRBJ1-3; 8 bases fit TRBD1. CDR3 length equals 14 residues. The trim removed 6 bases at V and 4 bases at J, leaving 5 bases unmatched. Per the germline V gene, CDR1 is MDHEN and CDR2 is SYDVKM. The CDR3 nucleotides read TGTGCCAGCAGCCTAACAGGGGGAGGAAACACCATATATTTT. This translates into CASSLTGGGNTIYF.

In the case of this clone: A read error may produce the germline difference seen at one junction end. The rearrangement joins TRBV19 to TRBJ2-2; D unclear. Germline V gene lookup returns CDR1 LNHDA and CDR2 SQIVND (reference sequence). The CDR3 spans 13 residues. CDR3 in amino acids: CVSLGRYTGELFF. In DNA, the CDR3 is TGTGTCAGTCTGGGCAGGTACACCGGGGAGCTGTTTTTT.

The CDR3 coding sequence is TGTGCCAGCAGCTTAGCGCGGAACGTCCTGACTTTC. It codes for CASSLARNVLTF. The chain employs TRBV7-2 and TRBJ2-6; D uncertain. Germline V gene lookup returns CDR1 SGHTA and CDR2 FQGNSA. The CDR3 is made up of 12 amino acids. V dropped 0 bases and J dropped 10 bases, with 4 bases sitting between them.

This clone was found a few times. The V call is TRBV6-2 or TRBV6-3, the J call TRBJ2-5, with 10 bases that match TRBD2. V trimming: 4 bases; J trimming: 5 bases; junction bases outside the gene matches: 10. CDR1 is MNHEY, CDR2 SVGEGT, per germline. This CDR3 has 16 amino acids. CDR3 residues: CASSSLPSGSGETQYF. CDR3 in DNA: TGTGCCAGCAGTTCCCTCCCTAGCGGGAGCGGGGAGACCCAGTACTTC.

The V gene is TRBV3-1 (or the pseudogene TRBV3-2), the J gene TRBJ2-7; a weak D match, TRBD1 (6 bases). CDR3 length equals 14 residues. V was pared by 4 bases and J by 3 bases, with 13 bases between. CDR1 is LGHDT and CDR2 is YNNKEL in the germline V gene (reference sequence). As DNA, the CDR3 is TGTGCCAGCAGCCCGACAGGAACCTTCTACGAGCAGTACTTC. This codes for CASSPTGTFYEQYF.

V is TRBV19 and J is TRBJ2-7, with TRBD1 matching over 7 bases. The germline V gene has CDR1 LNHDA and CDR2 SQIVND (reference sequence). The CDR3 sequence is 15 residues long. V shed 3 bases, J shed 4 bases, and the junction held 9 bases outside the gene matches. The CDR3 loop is CASSIGQGVRYEQYF. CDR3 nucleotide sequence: TGTGCCAGTAGTATCGGCCAGGGGGTTCGATACGAGCAGTACTTC.